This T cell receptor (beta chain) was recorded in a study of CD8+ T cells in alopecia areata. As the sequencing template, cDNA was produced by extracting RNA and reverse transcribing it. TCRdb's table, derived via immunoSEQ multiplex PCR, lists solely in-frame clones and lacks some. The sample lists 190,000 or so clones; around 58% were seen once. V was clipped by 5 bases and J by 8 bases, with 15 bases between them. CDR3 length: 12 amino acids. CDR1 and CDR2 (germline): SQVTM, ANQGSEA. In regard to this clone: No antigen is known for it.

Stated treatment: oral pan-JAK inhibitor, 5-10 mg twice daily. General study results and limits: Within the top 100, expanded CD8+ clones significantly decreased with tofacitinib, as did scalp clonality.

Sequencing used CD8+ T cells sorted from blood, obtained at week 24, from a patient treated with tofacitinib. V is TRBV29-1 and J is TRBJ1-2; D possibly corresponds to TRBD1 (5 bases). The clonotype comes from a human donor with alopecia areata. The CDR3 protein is CSVTLGGDGYTF. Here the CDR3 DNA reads TGCAGCGTTACCCTGGGGGGGGACGGCTACACCTTC.